The next 25 T cell receptor beta chains were all read from a single sample in a study of regulatory T cells in long-lasting Graves disease. Relying on iRepertoire HTBI primers and Arm-PCR of CDR3 regions, the team built TCR beta libraries. From the multiplex PCR reads, TCRdb called clonotypes with MiXCR, one entry per CDR3 protein. This sample carries under 700,000 distinct CDR3 sequences, roughly a sixth of them seen once, and the ten largest clones take 20% to 30%. The time point here: newly diagnosed GD, antithyroid drugs for less than 3 months. From PBMCs, RNA was extracted and then used to make the TCR library. The same sample was also used in a study of T cells in Graves' hyperthyroidism and ophthalmopathy.

The source was peripheral blood mononuclear cells (PBMCs), collected at new diagnosis, from a patient treated with antithyroid drugs. The source is a woman aged 40-65 years with Graves disease.

The chain recombines TRBV7-9 with TRBJ2-7; D gene uncertain. The CDR3 has 12 residues. V dropped 2 bases and J dropped 10 bases, with 12 bases sitting between them. CDR1 is SEHNR and CDR2 is FQNEAQ in the germline V gene (reference sequence). The CDR3 sequence: CASSLLGLPQYF. The CDR3 DNA follows: TGTGCCAGCAGCTTATTAGGTCTTCCCCAGTACTTC.

In its sample, this clonotype was seen once. It may be a read error: a sequence one base away is much more abundant. The chain employs TRBV5-1 and TRBJ2-4; no reliable D call. The CDR3 covers 16 residues. Germline CDR1 is SGHRS and CDR2 is YFSETQ. The CDR3 here is CAGSLAWSTEGDIQYF. In DNA, the CDR3 is TGCGCCGGCAGCTTGGCCTGGTCTACGGAAGGCGACATTCAGTACTTC.

The chain recombines TRBV5-1 with TRBJ1-5; 10 bases line up with TRBD1. V shed 2 bases and J 4 bases; nucleotides not matched to a gene: 18. The CDR3 consists of 20 residues. Germline V lookup: CDR1 SGHRS, CDR2 YFSETQ. In DNA form, the CDR3 reads TGCGCCAGCAGCTTTACGTTGACAGGGGGCGGGAATACGAGTAATCAGCCCCAGCATTTT. Translating gives CASSFTLTGGGNTSNQPQHF.

This clonotype was counted many times. The V and J genes are TRBV2 and TRBJ2-5; 13 bases fit TRBD2. After removal of 5 bases from V and 3 bases from J, the junction contained 6 bases not matched to a gene. This CDR3 contains 16 residues. Germline V gene data show CDR1 as SNHLY and CDR2 as FYNNEI. CDR3 in amino acids: CASSLRLAGGEETQYF. CDR3 coding DNA: TGTGCCAGCAGTCTCCGACTAGCGGGGGGTGAAGAGACCCAGTACTTC.

This clonotype has a count of ten or more. The chain links TRBV9 to TRBJ1-1; D unresolved. Per germline, CDR1 SGDLS and CDR2 YYNGEE. This CDR3 is 14 amino acids long. V gave up 2 bases and J gave up 3 bases, with 11 bases separating them. The CDR3: CASSVGMMDTEAFF. The CDR3 DNA is TGTGCCAGCAGCGTCGGGATGATGGACACTGAAGCTTTCTTT.

This clonotype was seen at least ten times. V usage is TRBV7-9 and J usage is TRBJ2-3; the D gene is possibly TRBD2 (6 bases). Trimming pared 5 bases from V and 3 bases from J, leaving 12 bases between. The CDR3 contains 14 residues. Germline CDR1 and CDR2: SEHNR and FQNEAQ (reference sequence). The CDR3 is CASSPAAGTDTQYF. The CDR3 DNA reads TGTGCCAGCAGCCCGGCCGCGGGAACAGATACGCAGTATTTT.

The table lists this clonotype with many counts. The CDR3: CASSTQGRATYGYTF. In DNA form, the CDR3 reads TGTGCCAGCAGCACCCAGGGGAGGGCGACCTATGGCTACACCTTC. This chain links TRBV11-2 with TRBJ1-2, with D maybe TRBD1 (6 bases). Germline-derived CDR1 and CDR2 are SGHAT and FQNNGV. V was pared by 5 bases and J by 4 bases, with 17 bases between. This CDR3 has 15 residues.

The rearrangement links TRBV7-9 to TRBJ2-3, with unresolved D. The germline CDR1 and CDR2 sequences are SEHNR and FQNEAQ (reference sequence). Trimming pared 5 bases from V and 6 bases from J, leaving 12 bases between. CDR3 length: 13 residues. As DNA, the CDR3 is TGTGCCAGCAGCCTACCTAGTTTGGATACGCAGTATTTT. It yields the protein CASSLPSLDTQYF.

This clonotype was seen many times. This chain uses TRBV28 with TRBJ1-1; D is uncertain. Germline V lookup: CDR1 MDHEN, CDR2 SYDVKM. The length of the CDR3 is 13 residues. Trimming stripped 10 bases from V and 5 bases from J, with 17 bases between. CDR3 bases: TGTGCCACCACTTTGAGGAGAAGGACTGAAGCTTTCTTT. Residues: CATTLRRRTEAFF.

The chain couples TRBV14 to TRBJ2-7; 9 positions match TRBD2. There are 18 residues in the CDR3. Losses at the gene ends were 3 bases for V and 1 base for J; bases not matched to a gene: 13. Germline lookup yields CDR1 SGHDN and CDR2 FVKESK. DNA for the CDR3: TGTGCCAGCAGCCACATAGCGGGGGCCCCTTCTAGTTCCTACGAGCAGTACTTC. Residues: CASSHIAGAPSSSYEQYF. Combining the CDR3 with reference TRBV14 and TRBJ2-7 gives the whole variable domain EAGVTQFPSHSVIEKGQTVTLRCDPISGHDNLYWYRRVMGKEIKFLLHFVKESKQDESGMPNNRFLAERTGGTYSTLKVQPAELEDSGVYFCASSHIAGAPSSSYEQYFGPGTRLTVT.

The chain recombines TRBV30 with TRBJ2-6; D remains unclear. V was shortened by 5 bases and J by 0 bases, with 8 bases between the two germline ends. The CDR3 totals 14 residues. Looked up from germline, CDR1 is GTSNPN and CDR2 is SVGIG (reference sequence). The DNA of the CDR3 is TGTGCCTGGTCGCACTCCTCTGGGGCCAACGTCCTGACTTTC. It codes for CAWSHSSGANVLTF.

This clonotype was counted between two and nine times. This chain uses TRBV4-2 with TRBJ2-7; D is unresolved. Trimming left V 0 bases short and J 2 bases short, with 11 bases between. CDR1 is LGHNA, CDR2 YNFKEQ, per germline. The CDR3 has 15 residues. The CDR3 is CASSQDYPVPYEQYF. The CDR3 DNA is TGTGCCAGCAGCCAAGATTACCCGGTACCCTACGAGCAGTACTTC.

This clonotype appeared many times. The chain joins TRBV6-2 or TRBV6-3 to TRBJ1-1, with D hard to call. The CDR3 loop spans 15 amino acids. From germline, CDR1 is MNHEY and CDR2 SVGEGT. V was cut by 8 bases and J by 0 bases, with 16 bases left in between. In DNA form, the CDR3 reads TGTGCCAGCTCCCCCCTCCCAGACGTGAACACTGAAGCTTTCTTT. Its translation: CASSPLPDVNTEAFF.

This clonotype was seen ten or more times. The rearrangement links TRBV12-3 or TRBV12-4 to TRBJ1-1; D is ambiguous. Between the trimmed V and J ends, which lost 4 bases and 6 bases, there was a span of 15 bases. This CDR3 has 14 amino acids. In nucleotides, the CDR3 is TGTGCCAGCAGTTCCTCAAGTACGAGGGCTGAAGCTTTCTTT. Translation gives CASSSSSTRAEAFF.

In this sample, this clonotype turned up many times. The V call is TRBV7-8, the J call TRBJ1-1; D is perhaps TRBD1 (5 bases). Trimming cost V 7 bases and J 5 bases, with 14 bases left between them. From germline, CDR1 is SGHVS and CDR2 FQNEAQ. The CDR3 totals 13 residues. DNA of the CDR3: TGTGCCAGCACGGGGCGTAGAGGTACTGAAGCTTTCTTT. Its translation is CASTGRRGTEAFF.

The J gene is TRBJ1-1, the V gene TRBV9, with TRBD1 as a possible D gene (5 bases). CDR1 is SGDLS, CDR2 YYNGEE, per germline. This CDR3 comprises 17 residues. Trimming cost V 3 bases and J 0 bases, with 18 bases left between them. The CDR3, as DNA: TGTGCCAGCAGCGGGTTTAAGGGGAGTCTAATGAACACTGAAGCTTTCTTT. Translating it yields CASSGFKGSLMNTEAFF.

This clonotype was counted at least ten times. The chain joins TRBV11-2 to TRBJ2-3; D ambiguous. The CDR3 sequence is 12 residues long. Trimming took off 1 base at V and 5 bases at J, with 4 bases between the two ends. CDR1 is SGHAT, CDR2 FQNNGV, per germline. The CDR3 DNA reads TGTGCCAGCAGCTTAGGAGGAGATACGCAGTATTTT. Amino acids: CASSLGGDTQYF.

Many counts were recorded for this clonotype. The CDR3 DNA follows: TGTGCCAGCAGCCAATTACAGGGGGAAACTGAAGCTTTCTTT. This codes for CASSQLQGETEAFF. The chain has TRBV3-1 and TRBJ1-1, with 8 nucleotides matching TRBD1. J was trimmed by 5 bases and V by 2 bases; bases with no gene match: 4. Germline CDR1 reads LGHDT; CDR2 reads YNNKEL (reference sequence). The CDR3 totals 14 residues.

In this sample, this clonotype turned up many times. V and J are TRBV20-1 and TRBJ2-5; unclear D gene. The CDR3 totals 13 residues. The ends were cut back, 5 bases at V and 2 bases at J, with 12 bases in the middle. Germline lookup yields CDR1 DFQATT and CDR2 SNEGSKA (reference sequence). CDR3 amino acids: CSAGRGSQETQYF. CDR3 in DNA: TGCAGTGCTGGCCGAGGATCGCAAGAGACCCAGTACTTC.

In its sample, this clonotype was seen many times. The rearrangement joins TRBV28 to TRBJ1-3; 7 positions agree with TRBD1. With 6 bases clipped from V and 0 bases from J, the junction kept 5 bases outside the gene matches. CDR3 length: 15 amino acids. CDR1 MDHEN and CDR2 SYDVKM come from the germline V gene. CDR3 sequence: CASSPGTDSGNTIYF. Here the CDR3 DNA reads TGTGCCAGCAGCCCGGGGACAGACTCTGGAAACACCATATATTTT.

This clonotype has ten or more counts. The chain carries TRBV6-1 and TRBJ1-1; 7 bases match TRBD1. There are 14 residues in the CDR3. In germline, CDR1 is MNHNS, CDR2 SASEGT. J was trimmed by 4 bases and V by 3 bases; bases with no gene match: 5. The CDR3 sequence: CASSDKGASTEAFF. The CDR3, as DNA: TGTGCCAGCAGTGATAAGGGGGCGAGCACTGAAGCTTTCTTT.

This clonotype was picked up a small number of times. The chain joins TRBV7-9 to TRBJ2-5; perhaps TRBD2 as D (6 bases). Germline CDR1 is SEHNR and CDR2 is FQNEAQ (reference sequence). With 4 bases removed from V and 4 bases from J, the gap between germline ends came to 22 bases. The CDR3 is made up of 17 amino acids. CDR3: CASSSHEAGINGETQYF. DNA for the CDR3: TGTGCCAGCAGCTCCCACGAGGCGGGGATCAATGGAGAGACCCAGTACTTC.

Comment on this clonotype: This may come from a read error, since a much larger clone is one base off. This chain joins TRBV6-1 and TRBJ1-2; D not resolved. Germline V CDR1 and CDR2: MNHNS, SASEGT. This CDR3 has 13 amino acids. V lost 8 bases and J 7 bases, leaving 17 bases between the germline ends. The CDR3 sequence is CASGPYSRPGYTF. The DNA of the CDR3 is TGTGCCAGCGGCCCCTACAGCAGGCCTGGCTACACCTTC.

This chain connects TRBV24-1 to TRBJ2-1; 8 bases are a match to TRBD1. CDR1 KGHDR and CDR2 SFDVKD come from the germline V gene. The CDR3 extends over 15 amino acids. V lost 9 bases to trimming and J lost 5 bases; unmatched junction nucleotides: 11. CDR3 in DNA: TGTGCCACCGGGGGGCCACAGGGGGACCACAATGAGCAGTTCTTC. Its protein product is CATGGPQGDHNEQFF.

This clonotype was seen more than once but under ten times. The rearrangement uses TRBV5-1 and TRBJ2-2; TRBD1 matches 9 bases. The germline V gene has CDR1 SGHRS and CDR2 YFSETQ. The CDR3 sequence is 16 residues long. V lost 4 bases to trimming and J lost 0 bases; unmatched junction nucleotides: 4. CDR3 sequence (DNA): TGCGCCAGCAGCCCGGGACAGGGAACGAACACCGGGGAGCTGTTTTTT. This gives the protein CASSPGQGTNTGELFF. Full variable domain (missing parts from reference TRBV5-1 and TRBJ2-2): KAGVTQTPRYLIKTRGQQVTLSCSPISGHRSVSWYQQTPGQGLQFLFEYFSETQRNKGNFPGRFSGRQFSNSRSEMNVSTLELGDSALYLCASSPGQGTNTGELFFGEGSRLTVL.